The 21 T cell receptor beta chains listed next were all sequenced from one sample in a study of T cell clonality in common variable immunodeficiency. The antigens of these receptors remain unknown. Whole-study results and caveats: Common variable immunodeficiency TCR beta sequences reportedly had fewer deletions and N-nucleotide insertions.

The protocol was immunoSEQ multiplex PCR, while the TCRdb copy is restricted to in-frame clones and leaves out a portion. The table lists under 30,000 clones, no singletons, with roughly 8.8% in the top ten. The material sequenced was peripheral blood mononuclear cells. The receptors were sampled from a human donor with common variable immunodeficiency.

Of note for this clone: The read ends 3 residues before the CDR3 terminus; that terminus is restored from the germline J gene. The chain recombines TRBV19 with TRBJ2-1; the match to TRBD2 covers 8 bases. Germline assignment: CDR1 LNHDA and CDR2 SQIVND (reference sequence). The CDR3 loop spans 15 amino acids. J lost 5 bases, V lost 0 bases, and 3 bases had no gene match. The CDR3 is CASSIDLAGNNEQFF. Partial CDR3 DNA: TGTGCCAGTAGTATAGATTTAGCGGGGAACAATGAG. Using reference TRBV19 and TRBJ2-1 for the parts outside the CDR3, the full variable domain is DGGITQSPKYLFRKEGQNVTLSCEQNLNHDAMYWYRQDPGQGLRLIYYSQIVNDFQKGDIAEGYSVSREKKESFPLTVTSAQKNPTAFYLCASSIDLAGNNEQFFGPGTRLTVL.

Ten or more counts support this clone. With the read ending 3 residues before the CDR3 end, the germline J gene is used to fill in that end. The V call is TRBV14, the J call TRBJ2-1; tentative D call: TRBD2 (5 bases). V gave up 2 bases and J gave up 3 bases, with 14 bases separating them. In germline, CDR1 is SGHDN, CDR2 FVKESK. This CDR3 has 16 residues. The sequenced part of the CDR3 DNA is TGTGCCAGCAGCCAATTCGGAGAGGGTAGCTACAATGAG. This sequence encodes CASSQFGEGSYNE. The entire CDR3 is CASSQFGEGSYNEQFF.

Concerning this clone: The read finishes 3 residues shy of the CDR3 end, and the germline J gene is used to complete it. V and J are TRBV30 and TRBJ1-2; 7 bases fit TRBD1. The V and J ends lost 2 bases and 2 bases, in that order; junction bases with no gene match: 5. The CDR3 totals 14 residues. Germline loops: CDR1 GTSNPN, CDR2 SVGIG (reference sequence). The CDR3 sequence is CAWSLGGFNYGYTF. CDR3 bases read: TGTGCCTGGAGTTTAGGGGGCTTCAACTATGGC.

This clone was seen more than once but under ten times. The read ends 3 residues before the CDR3 terminus; that terminus is restored from the germline J gene. The V call is TRBV2, the J call TRBJ1-4; 7 bases fit TRBD1. Germline CDR1 and CDR2: SNHLY and FYNNEI. The CDR3 runs to 14 residues. V lost 4 bases and J lost 6; bases outside the gene matches: 5. The sequenced part of the CDR3 DNA is TGTGCCAGCAGTGGGGGACAGCGGGATGAAAAA. Translated: CASSGGQRDEK. The entire CDR3 sequence reads CASSGGQRDEKLFF.

This clone was seen a handful of times. The DNA ends 3 residues before the CDR3 does, and the rest of the CDR3 is filled in from the germline J gene. This chain connects TRBV19 to TRBJ2-7; tentative D call: TRBD2 (6 bases). Germline V lookup: CDR1 LNHDA, CDR2 SQIVND (reference sequence). The CDR3 is 15 residues long. Trimming pared 3 bases from V and 2 bases from J, leaving 14 bases between. This CDR3 reads CASSMSLAPTYEQYF. The sequenced part of the CDR3 DNA is TGTGCCAGTAGTATGTCGCTAGCGCCCACCTACGAG.

This clone appeared many times. The sequenced part of the CDR3 DNA is TGTGCCAGCAGTCCTGACGGGGGGGCCTACAATGAG. This encodes CASSPDGGAYNE. The whole CDR3 is CASSPDGGAYNEQFF. V gene TRBV6-4 combines with J gene TRBJ2-1, with 8 positions matching TRBD2. The read finishes 3 residues shy of the CDR3 end, and the germline J gene is used to complete it. The germline CDR1 and CDR2 sequences are MRHNA and SNTAGT. The CDR3 runs 15 residues. J was trimmed by 2 bases and V by 5 bases; bases with no gene match: 5.

This clone was counted at least ten times. The read ends 3 residues before the CDR3 terminus; that terminus is restored from the germline J gene. The chain is built from TRBV9 and TRBJ2-1, with 7 bases that match TRBD2. Germline trimming cut 4 bases from V and 5 bases from J; bases unmatched to any gene: 12. CDR1 is SGDLS, CDR2 YYNGEE, per germline. CDR3 size: 16 residues. The CDR3: CASSPRGSGAHNEQFF. The CDR3 DNA, read in part, is TGTGCCAGCAGCCCACGGGGGAGCGGGGCTCACAATGAG. Full variable domain (missing parts from reference TRBV9 and TRBJ2-1): DSGVTQTPKHLITATGQRVTLRCSPRSGDLSVYWYQQSLDQGLQFLIQYYNGEERAKGNILERFSAQQFPDLHSELNLSSLELGDSALYFCASSPRGSGAHNEQFFGPGTRLTVL.

On this clone itself: The read terminates 3 residues before the CDR3 end, so the remaining end is supplied by the germline J gene. The chain has TRBV5-5 and TRBJ2-5; D may be TRBD2 (5 bases). The CDR3 extends over 13 amino acids. From germline, CDR1 is SGHKS and CDR2 YYEKEE (reference sequence). V was trimmed by 1 base and J by 4 bases, leaving 8 bases between them. CDR3 protein: CASSLLAGETQYF. The sequenced part of the CDR3 DNA is TGTGCCAGCAGCTTGCTAGCAGGAGAGACC.

This clone was found many times. The CDR3 end falls 3 residues outside the read, so it is completed with the germline J gene. The chain carries TRBV20-1 and TRBJ2-5; D is ambiguous. This CDR3 has 11 residues. Trimming shortened V by 8 bases and J by 5 bases, and 12 bases separated the two germline ends. Germline V gene lookup returns CDR1 DFQATT and CDR2 SNEGSKA (reference sequence). CDR3 loop: CSTQVAETQYF. Partial CDR3 DNA: TGCAGTACCCAGGTGGCCGAGACC.

The chain's CDR3 is CASSKTPSGSSYNEQFF. Partial CDR3 DNA: TGCGCCAGCAGCAAAACCCCTAGCGGGAGCTCCTACAATGAG. The chain joins TRBV5-1 to TRBJ2-1; 10 positions agree with TRBD2. From the germline J gene comes the end of the CDR3, since the read stops 3 residues before it. Germline CDR1 reads SGHRS; CDR2 reads YFSETQ. The V and J ends lost 4 bases and 0 bases, in that order; junction bases with no gene match: 7. The length of the CDR3 is 17 residues.

The CDR3 protein is CASSPDGGGSYEQYF. The sequenced part of the CDR3 DNA is TGTGCCAGCAGCCCGGACGGGGGAGGGTCCTACGAG. This chain connects TRBV5-6 to TRBJ2-7; 7 bases fit TRBD2. Read sequence stops 3 residues before the CDR3 end, and the germline J gene provides the missing end. V shed 4 bases, J shed 1 base, and the junction held 8 bases outside the gene matches. CDR1 is SGHDT, CDR2 YYEEEE, per germline. This CDR3 has 15 amino acids. Filled out from reference TRBV5-6 and TRBJ2-7, the complete variable domain reads DAGVTQSPTHLIKTRGQQVTLRCSPKSGHDTVSWYQQALGQGPQFIFQYYEEEERQRGNFPDRFSGHQFPNYSSELNVNALLLGDSALYLCASSPDGGGSYEQYFGPGTRLTVT.

This clone has at least ten counts. The CDR3 end lies 3 residues beyond the end of the read and is filled in from the germline J gene. The J gene is TRBJ1-5, the V gene TRBV2; 11 bases align to TRBD1. CDR1 and CDR2 from the germline V gene are SNHLY and FYNNEI. The CDR3 extends over 15 amino acids. J lost 7 bases, V lost 6 bases, and 8 bases had no gene match. The sequenced CDR3 bases are TGTGCCAGCAGACCCGGGACAGGGGGTGGACAGCCC. It specifies CASRPGTGGGQP. The full CDR3 is CASRPGTGGGQPQHF.

This clone was seen many times. The read terminates 3 residues before the CDR3 end, so the remaining end is supplied by the germline J gene. The chain combines TRBV20-1 with TRBJ1-5; D gene unclear. The CDR3 spans 16 residues. The germline CDR1 and CDR2 sequences are DFQATT and SNEGSKA (reference sequence). Trimming pared 4 bases from V and 2 bases from J, leaving 18 bases between. The CDR3 DNA, read in part, is TGCAGTGCTATCCAGCACGCAGGTATTGGCAATCAGCCC. Protein sequence: CSAIQHAGIGNQP. The complete CDR3 reads CSAIQHAGIGNQPQHF.

This clone came up many times. From the germline J gene comes the end of the CDR3, since the read stops 3 residues before it. The chain has TRBV30 and TRBJ2-3; D call uncertain. Germline V gene data show CDR1 as GTSNPN and CDR2 as SVGIG (reference sequence). Between the trimmed V and J ends, which lost 3 bases and 0 bases, there was a span of 4 bases. This CDR3 has 12 amino acids. The DNA read from the CDR3 is TGTGCCTGGAGCGTGAGCACAGATACG. The encoded protein is CAWSVSTDT. The CDR3 as a whole reads CAWSVSTDTQYF.

There are many counts of this clone. The CDR3 goes on 3 residues after the read ends, and that part is filled in from the germline J gene. The rearrangement joins TRBV19 to TRBJ2-1, with TRBD2 matching over 15 bases. The CDR3 totals 16 residues. The germline CDR1 and CDR2 sequences are LNHDA and SQIVND (reference sequence). V lost 5 bases, J lost 4 bases, and 3 bases stayed unmatched. The CDR3 loop is CASSEGTSGRYNEQFF. The CDR3 DNA, read in part, is TGTGCCAGTAGTGAGGGGACTAGCGGGAGGTACAATGAG.

To note about this clone: The sequence runs out 3 residues before the end of the CDR3; the remainder is reconstructed from the germline J gene. The V call is TRBV19, the J call TRBJ1-6; 7 nucleotides line up with TRBD1. CDR3 length: 16 amino acids. The V segment lost 5 bases and the J segment 4 bases; nucleotides outside the gene matches: 8. Germline values: CDR1 LNHDA, CDR2 SQIVND (reference sequence). The CDR3 spells CASSLRGTVYNSPLHF. CDR3 DNA, as far as it was read: TGTGCCAGTAGTCTCCGGGGGACAGTATATAATTCACCC. Complete variable domain (other parts from reference TRBV19 and TRBJ1-6): DGGITQSPKYLFRKEGQNVTLSCEQNLNHDAMYWYRQDPGQGLRLIYYSQIVNDFQKGDIAEGYSVSREKKESFPLTVTSAQKNPTAFYLCASSLRGTVYNSPLHFGNGTRLTVT.

This clone has more than one count but fewer than ten. The read finishes 3 residues shy of the CDR3 end, and the germline J gene is used to complete it. The chain recombines TRBV20-1 with TRBJ2-5; TRBD1 matches at 7 bases. V was clipped by 3 bases and J by 5 bases; unmatched bases: 6. The CDR3 extends over 13 amino acids. Germline lookup yields CDR1 DFQATT and CDR2 SNEGSKA (reference sequence). CDR3 sequence: CSARETGVETQYF. CDR3 DNA (partial): TGCAGTGCTAGGGAAACAGGGGTGGAGACC.

This clone turned up a few times. Coverage ceases 3 residues before the CDR3 finishes, and the germline J gene fills in the end. The V and J genes are TRBV18 and TRBJ2-5; 8 nucleotides line up with TRBD2. The CDR3 spans 17 residues. After removal of 1 base from V and 0 bases from J, the junction contained 7 bases not matched to a gene. CDR1 KGHSH and CDR2 LQKENI come from the germline V gene. The DNA read from the CDR3 is TGTGCCAGCTCACCACAGGTAGTAGCGGGGTACCAAGAGACC. The encoded protein is CASSPQVVAGYQET. The CDR3, in full, reads CASSPQVVAGYQETQYF. Using reference TRBV18 and TRBJ2-5 for the parts outside the CDR3, the full variable domain is NAGVMQNPRHLVRRRGQEARLRCSPMKGHSHVYWYRQLPEEGLKFMVYLQKENIIDESGMPKERFSAEFPKEGPSILRIQQVVRGDSAAYFCASSPQVVAGYQETQYFGPGTRLLVL.

This clone was picked up a small number of times. The read ends 3 residues shy of where the CDR3 ends; the end is completed using the germline J gene. This sequence joins TRBV18 and TRBJ1-2, with D perhaps TRBD1 (6 bases). There are 15 residues in the CDR3. Germline V gene data show CDR1 as KGHSH and CDR2 as LQKENI. The CDR3 region is CASSPPGGAVGGYTF. The sequenced part of the CDR3 DNA is TGTGCCAGCTCACCACCTGGGGGGGCTGTCGGCGGC.

This clone occurred many times. Read sequence stops 3 residues before the CDR3 end, and the germline J gene provides the missing end. This sequence joins TRBV18 and TRBJ2-1; possible D gene TRBD1, 5 bases. This CDR3 has 15 amino acids. Germline V lookup: CDR1 KGHSH, CDR2 LQKENI. V lost 5 bases and J lost 1, with 12 bases in between. CDR3 DNA, as far as it was read: TGTGCCAGCTCAGAGAGACAGTCGTCCTACAATGAG. Its translation is CASSERQSSYNE. The whole CDR3 region reads CASSERQSSYNEQFF.

This clone was found a few times. The read ends 3 residues before the CDR3 terminus; that terminus is restored from the germline J gene. The chain uses TRBV20-1 and TRBJ1-2, with D possibly TRBD1 on 5 matching bases. With 2 bases removed from V and 4 bases from J, the gap between germline ends came to 11 bases. Germline V gene data show CDR1 as DFQATT and CDR2 as SNEGSKA (reference sequence). The CDR3 has 13 residues. The DNA read from the CDR3 is TGCAGTGCTAGAAACCTAGGGGTCTATGGC. Its translation is CSARNLGVYG. The whole CDR3 is CSARNLGVYGYTF.